The clone carrying this T cell receptor (beta chain) was observed a single time. The ends were cut back, 0 bases at V and 4 bases at J, with 16 bases in the middle. This CDR3 contains 16 residues. From germline, CDR1 is SGDLS and CDR2 YYNGEE. Sequenced by immunoSEQ multiplex PCR; TCRdb stores in-frame clones only, minus some. The sample includes approximately 150,000 clones, 80% to 95% of them seen just once. The sample belongs to a study of T cell responses to AZD1222 COVID-19 vaccine. The receptor was isolated from an adult who received the AZD1222 COVID-19 vaccine. This sequence joins TRBV9 and TRBJ1-2, with D tentatively TRBD1 (5 bases). The source was peripheral blood, collected 28 days after the second AZD1222 dose. The CDR3 here is CASSVAWDGGTYGYTF. CDR3 DNA sequence: TGTGCCAGCAGCGTAGCGTGGGACGGCGGGACCTATGGCTACACCTTC.